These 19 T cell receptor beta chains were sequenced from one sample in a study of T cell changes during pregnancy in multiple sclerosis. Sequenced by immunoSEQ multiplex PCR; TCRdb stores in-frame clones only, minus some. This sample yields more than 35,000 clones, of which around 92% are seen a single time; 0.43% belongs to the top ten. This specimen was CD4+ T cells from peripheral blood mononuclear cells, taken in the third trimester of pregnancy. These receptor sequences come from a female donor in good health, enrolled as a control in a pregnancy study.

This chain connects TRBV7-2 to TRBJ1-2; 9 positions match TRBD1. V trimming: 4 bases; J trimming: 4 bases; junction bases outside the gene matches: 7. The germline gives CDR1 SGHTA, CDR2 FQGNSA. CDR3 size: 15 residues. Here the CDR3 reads CASSSQGAQSYGYTF. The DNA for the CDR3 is TGTGCCAGCAGCTCACAGGGGGCGCAGTCCTATGGCTACACCTTC.

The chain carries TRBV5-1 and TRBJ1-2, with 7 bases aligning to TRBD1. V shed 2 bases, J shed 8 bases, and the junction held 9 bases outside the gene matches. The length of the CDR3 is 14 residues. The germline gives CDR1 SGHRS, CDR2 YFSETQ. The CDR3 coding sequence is TGCGCCAGCAGCTTTACGACAGGGCCCGGAGGCTACACCTTC. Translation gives CASSFTTGPGGYTF.

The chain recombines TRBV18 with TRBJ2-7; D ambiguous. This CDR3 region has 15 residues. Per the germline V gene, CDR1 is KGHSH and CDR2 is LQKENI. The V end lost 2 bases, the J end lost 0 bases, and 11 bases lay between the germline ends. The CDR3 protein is CASSPIGFSSYEQYF. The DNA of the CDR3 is TGTGCCAGCTCACCAATTGGCTTCAGCTCCTACGAGCAGTACTTC.

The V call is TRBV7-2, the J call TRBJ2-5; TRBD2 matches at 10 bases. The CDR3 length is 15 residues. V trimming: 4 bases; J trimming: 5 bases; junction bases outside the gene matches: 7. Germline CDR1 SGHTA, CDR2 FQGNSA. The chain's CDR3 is CASSSGLATSETQYF. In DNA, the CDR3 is TGTGCCAGCAGCTCGGGACTAGCGACAAGTGAGACCCAGTACTTC.

CDR3: CASRRGGSYNEQFF. DNA for the CDR3: TGTGCCAGCCGACGCGGGGGGTCGTACAATGAGCAGTTCTTC. The chain links TRBV6-5 to TRBJ2-1, with TRBD2 matching 8 bases. Germline loops: CDR1 MNHEY, CDR2 SVGAGI. Trimming took 8 bases from V and 4 from J; bases not matched to a gene: 7. The CDR3 contains 14 residues.

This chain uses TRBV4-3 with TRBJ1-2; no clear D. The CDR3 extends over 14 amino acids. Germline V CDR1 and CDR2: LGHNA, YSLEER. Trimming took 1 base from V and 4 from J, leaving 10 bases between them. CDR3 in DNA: TGCGCCAGCAGCCAAGGAACCCTGAGCTATGGCTACACCTTC. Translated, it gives CASSQGTLSYGYTF.

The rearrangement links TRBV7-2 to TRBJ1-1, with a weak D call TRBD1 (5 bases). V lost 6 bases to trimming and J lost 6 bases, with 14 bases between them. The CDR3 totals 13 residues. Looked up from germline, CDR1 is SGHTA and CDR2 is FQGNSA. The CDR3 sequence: CASSLTERAEAFF. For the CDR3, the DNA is TGTGCCAGCAGTTTGACAGAAAGAGCTGAAGCTTTCTTT.

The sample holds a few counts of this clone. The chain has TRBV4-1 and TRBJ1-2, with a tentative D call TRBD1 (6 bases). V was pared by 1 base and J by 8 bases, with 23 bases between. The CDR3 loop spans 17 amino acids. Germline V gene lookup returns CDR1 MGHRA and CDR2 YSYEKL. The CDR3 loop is CASSQVAQGGGARGYTF. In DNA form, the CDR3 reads TGCGCCAGCAGCCAAGTTGCGCAAGGTGGGGGGGCCAGAGGCTACACCTTC.

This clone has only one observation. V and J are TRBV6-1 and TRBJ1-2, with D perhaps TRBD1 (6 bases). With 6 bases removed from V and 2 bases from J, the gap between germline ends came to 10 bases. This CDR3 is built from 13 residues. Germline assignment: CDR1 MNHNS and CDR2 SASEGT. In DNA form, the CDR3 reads TGTGCCAGCAGGGACAGTGCGAACTATGGCTACACCTTC. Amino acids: CASRDSANYGYTF.

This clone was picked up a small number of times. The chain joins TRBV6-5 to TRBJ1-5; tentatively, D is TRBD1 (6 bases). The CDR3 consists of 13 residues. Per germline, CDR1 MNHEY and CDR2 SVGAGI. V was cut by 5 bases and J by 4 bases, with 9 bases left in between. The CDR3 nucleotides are TGTGCCAGCAGTCCACAGGGAAATCAGCCCCAGCATTTT. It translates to CASSPQGNQPQHF.

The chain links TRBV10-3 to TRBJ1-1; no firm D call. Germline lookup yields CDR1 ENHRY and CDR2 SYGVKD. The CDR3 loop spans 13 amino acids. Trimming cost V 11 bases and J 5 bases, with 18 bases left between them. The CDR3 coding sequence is TGTGCCTCCGAGAGGTTACAAGGAACTGAAGCTTTCTTT. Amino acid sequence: CASERLQGTEAFF.

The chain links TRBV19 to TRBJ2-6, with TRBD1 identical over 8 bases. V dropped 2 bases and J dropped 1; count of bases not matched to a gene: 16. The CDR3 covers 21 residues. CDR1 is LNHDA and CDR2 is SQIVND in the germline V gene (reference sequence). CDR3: CASSIWAMDRDKKSGANVLTF. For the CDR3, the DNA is TGTGCCAGTAGTATATGGGCGATGGACAGGGATAAGAAGTCTGGGGCCAACGTCCTGACTTTC.

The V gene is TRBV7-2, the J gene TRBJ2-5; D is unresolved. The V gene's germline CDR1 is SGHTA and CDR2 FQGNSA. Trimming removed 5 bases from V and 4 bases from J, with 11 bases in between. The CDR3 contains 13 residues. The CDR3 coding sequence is TGTGCCAGCAGCCTCAATCAGGCAGAGACCCAGTACTTC. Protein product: CASSLNQAETQYF.

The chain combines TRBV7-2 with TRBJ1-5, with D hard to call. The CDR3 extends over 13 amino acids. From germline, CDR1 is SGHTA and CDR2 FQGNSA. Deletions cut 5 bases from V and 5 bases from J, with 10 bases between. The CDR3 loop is CASSLSVYQPQHF. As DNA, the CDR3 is TGTGCCAGCAGCCTCTCTGTGTATCAGCCCCAGCATTTT.

The CDR3 DNA reads as TGTGCCAGCAGCCCAGGAACTCGAAAAGTGAAGGGCTACACCTTC. Protein: CASSPGTRKVKGYTF. The rearrangement joins TRBV9 to TRBJ1-2, with D unresolved. Trimming stripped 4 bases from V and 8 bases from J, with 21 bases between. Germline values: CDR1 SGDLS, CDR2 YYNGEE. The CDR3 is 15 amino acids.

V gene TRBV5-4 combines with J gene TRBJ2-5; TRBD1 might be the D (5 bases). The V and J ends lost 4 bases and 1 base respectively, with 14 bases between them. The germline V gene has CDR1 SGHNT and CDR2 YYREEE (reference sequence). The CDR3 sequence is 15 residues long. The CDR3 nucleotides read TGTGCCAGCAGCCTCCCTTGGACACTCCAAGAGACCCAGTACTTC. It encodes CASSLPWTLQETQYF.

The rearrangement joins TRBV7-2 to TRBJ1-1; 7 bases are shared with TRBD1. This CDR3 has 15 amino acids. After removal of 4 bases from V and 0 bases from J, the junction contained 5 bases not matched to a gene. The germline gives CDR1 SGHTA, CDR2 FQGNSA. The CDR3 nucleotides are TGTGCCAGCAGCTCCCGGACAGGATTGAACACTGAAGCTTTCTTT. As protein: CASSSRTGLNTEAFF.

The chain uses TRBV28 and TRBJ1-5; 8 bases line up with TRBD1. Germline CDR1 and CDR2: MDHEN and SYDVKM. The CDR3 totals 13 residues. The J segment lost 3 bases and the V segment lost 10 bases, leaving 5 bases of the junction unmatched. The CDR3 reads CAIRGPNNQPQHF. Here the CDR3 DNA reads TGTGCCATCAGGGGGCCGAACAATCAGCCCCAGCATTTT.

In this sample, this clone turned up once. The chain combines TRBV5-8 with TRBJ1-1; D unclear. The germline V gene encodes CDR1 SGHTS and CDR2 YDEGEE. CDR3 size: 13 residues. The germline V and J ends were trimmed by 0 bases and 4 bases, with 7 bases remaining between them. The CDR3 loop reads CASSLVGSTEAFF. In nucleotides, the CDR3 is TGTGCCAGCAGCTTGGTGGGGAGCACTGAAGCTTTCTTT.